Sequencing of this T cell receptor (beta chain) was carried out in a study of blood T cell repertoires in COVID-19. Sequencing was performed with immunoSEQ multiplex PCR; in TCRdb, only in-frame clones are kept and a portion is missing. The data show about 160,000 clones, approximately 81% seen once. Germline CDR1 is MNHEY and CDR2 is SMNVEV (reference sequence). V lost 3 bases and J lost 3, with 12 bases in between. The CDR3 contains 14 residues. The gene calls are TRBV27 and TRBJ2-7; a possible D gene is TRBD1 (5 bases). This clonotype originated in a middle-aged man with acute or convalescent COVID-19. Source material: peripheral blood. CDR3 sequence: CASSLGPILYEQYF. In DNA form, the CDR3 reads TGTGCCAGCAGTTTGGGGCCCATTCTCTACGAGCAGTACTTC.